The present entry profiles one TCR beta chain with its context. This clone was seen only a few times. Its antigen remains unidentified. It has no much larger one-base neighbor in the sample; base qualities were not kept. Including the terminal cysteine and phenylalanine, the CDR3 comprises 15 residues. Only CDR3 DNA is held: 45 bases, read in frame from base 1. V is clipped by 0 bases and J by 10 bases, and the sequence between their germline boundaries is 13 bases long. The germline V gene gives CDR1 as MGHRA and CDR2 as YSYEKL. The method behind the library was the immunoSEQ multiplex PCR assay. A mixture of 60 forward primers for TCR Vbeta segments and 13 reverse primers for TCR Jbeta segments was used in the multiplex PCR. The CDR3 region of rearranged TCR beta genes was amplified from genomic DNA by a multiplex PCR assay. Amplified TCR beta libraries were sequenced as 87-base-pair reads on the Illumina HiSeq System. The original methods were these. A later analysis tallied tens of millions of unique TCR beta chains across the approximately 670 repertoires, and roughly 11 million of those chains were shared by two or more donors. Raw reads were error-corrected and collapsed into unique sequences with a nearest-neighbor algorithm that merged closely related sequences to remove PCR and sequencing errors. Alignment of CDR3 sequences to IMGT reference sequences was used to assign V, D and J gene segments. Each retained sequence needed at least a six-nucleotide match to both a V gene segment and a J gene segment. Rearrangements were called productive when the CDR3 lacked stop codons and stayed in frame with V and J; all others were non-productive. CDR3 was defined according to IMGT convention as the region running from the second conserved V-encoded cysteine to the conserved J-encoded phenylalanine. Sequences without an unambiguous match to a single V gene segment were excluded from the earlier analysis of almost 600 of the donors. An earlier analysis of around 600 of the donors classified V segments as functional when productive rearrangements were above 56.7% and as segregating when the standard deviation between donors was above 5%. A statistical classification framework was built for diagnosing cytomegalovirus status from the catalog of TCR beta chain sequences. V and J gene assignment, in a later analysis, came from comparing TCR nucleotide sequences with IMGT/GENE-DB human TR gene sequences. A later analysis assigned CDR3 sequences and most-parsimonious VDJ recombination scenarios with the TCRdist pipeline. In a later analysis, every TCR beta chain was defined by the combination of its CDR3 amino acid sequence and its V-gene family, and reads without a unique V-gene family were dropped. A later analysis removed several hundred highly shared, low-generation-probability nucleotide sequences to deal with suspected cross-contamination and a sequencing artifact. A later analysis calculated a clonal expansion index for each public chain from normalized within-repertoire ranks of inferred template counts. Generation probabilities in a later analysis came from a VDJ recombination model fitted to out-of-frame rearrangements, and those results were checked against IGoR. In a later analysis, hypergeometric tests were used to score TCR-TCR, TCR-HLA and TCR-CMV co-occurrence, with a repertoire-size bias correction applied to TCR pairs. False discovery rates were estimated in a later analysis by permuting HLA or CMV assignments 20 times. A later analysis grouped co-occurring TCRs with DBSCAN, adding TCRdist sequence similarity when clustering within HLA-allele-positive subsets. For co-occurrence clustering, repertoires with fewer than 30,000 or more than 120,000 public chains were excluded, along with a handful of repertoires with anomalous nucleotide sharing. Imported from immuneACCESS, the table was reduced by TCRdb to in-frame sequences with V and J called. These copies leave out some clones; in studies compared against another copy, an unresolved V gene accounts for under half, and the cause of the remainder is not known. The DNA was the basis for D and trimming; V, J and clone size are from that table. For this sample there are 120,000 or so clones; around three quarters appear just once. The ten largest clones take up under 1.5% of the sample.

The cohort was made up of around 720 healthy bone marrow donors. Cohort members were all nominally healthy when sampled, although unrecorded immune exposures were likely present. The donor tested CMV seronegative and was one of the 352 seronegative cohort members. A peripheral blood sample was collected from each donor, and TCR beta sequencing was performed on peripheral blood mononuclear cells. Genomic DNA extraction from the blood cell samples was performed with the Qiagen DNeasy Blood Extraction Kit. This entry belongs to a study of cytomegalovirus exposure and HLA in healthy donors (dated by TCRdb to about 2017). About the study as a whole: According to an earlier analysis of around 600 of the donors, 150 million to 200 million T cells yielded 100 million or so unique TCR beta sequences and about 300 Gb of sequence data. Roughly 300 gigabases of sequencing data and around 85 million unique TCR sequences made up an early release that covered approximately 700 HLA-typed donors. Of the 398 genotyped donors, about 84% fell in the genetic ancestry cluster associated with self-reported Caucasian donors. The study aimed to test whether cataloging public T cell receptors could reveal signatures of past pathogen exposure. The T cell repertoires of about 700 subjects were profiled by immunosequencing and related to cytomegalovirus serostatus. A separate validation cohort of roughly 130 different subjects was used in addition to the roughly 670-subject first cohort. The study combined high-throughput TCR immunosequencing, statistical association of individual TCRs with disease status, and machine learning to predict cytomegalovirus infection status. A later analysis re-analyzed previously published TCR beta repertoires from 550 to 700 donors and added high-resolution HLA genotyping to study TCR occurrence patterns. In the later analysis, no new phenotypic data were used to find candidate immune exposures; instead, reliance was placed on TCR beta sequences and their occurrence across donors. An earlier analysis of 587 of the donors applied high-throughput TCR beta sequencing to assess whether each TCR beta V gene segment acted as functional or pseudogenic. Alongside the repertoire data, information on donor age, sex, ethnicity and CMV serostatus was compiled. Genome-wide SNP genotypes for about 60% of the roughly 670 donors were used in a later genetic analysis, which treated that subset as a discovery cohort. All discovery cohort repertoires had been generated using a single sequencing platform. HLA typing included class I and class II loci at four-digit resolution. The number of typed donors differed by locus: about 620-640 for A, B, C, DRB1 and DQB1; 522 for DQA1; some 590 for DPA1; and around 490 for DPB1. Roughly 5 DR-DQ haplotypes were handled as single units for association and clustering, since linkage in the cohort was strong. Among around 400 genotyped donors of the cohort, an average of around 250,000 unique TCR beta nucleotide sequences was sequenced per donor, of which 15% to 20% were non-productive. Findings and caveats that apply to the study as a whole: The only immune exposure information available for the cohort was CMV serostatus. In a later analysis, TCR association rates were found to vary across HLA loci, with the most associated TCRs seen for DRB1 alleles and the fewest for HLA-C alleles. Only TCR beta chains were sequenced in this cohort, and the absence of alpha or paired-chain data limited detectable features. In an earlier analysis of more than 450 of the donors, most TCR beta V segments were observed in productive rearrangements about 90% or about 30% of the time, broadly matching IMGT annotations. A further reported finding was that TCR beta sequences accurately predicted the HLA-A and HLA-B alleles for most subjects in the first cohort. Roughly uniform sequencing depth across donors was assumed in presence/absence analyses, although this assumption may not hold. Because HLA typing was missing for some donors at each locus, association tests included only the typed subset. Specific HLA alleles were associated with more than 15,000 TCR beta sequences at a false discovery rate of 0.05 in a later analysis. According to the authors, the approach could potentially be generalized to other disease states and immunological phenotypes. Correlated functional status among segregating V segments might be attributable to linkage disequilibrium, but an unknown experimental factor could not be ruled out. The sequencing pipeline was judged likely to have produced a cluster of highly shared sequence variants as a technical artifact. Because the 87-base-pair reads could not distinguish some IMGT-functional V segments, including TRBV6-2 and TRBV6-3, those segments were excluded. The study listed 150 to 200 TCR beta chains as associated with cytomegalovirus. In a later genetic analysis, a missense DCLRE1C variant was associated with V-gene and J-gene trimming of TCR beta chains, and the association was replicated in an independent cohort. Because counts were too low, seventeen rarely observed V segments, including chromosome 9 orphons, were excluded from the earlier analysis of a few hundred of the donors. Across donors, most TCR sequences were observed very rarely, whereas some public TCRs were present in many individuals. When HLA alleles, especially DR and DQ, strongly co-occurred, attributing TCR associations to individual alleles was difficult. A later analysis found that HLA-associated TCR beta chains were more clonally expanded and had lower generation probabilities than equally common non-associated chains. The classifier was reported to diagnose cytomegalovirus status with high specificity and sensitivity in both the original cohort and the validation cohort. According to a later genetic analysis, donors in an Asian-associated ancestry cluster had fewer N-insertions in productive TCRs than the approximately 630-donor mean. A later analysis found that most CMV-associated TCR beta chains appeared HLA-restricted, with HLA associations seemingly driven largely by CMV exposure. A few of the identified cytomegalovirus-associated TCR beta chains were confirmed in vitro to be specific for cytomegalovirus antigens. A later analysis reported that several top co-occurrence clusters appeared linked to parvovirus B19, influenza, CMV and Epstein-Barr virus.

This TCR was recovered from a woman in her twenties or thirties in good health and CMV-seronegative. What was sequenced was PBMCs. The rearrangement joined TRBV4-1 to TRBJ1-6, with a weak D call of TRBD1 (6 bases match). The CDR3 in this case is CASSQDRGGPSPLHF. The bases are TGCGCCAGCAGCCAAGATAGGGGGGGGCCCTCACCCCTCCACTTT.